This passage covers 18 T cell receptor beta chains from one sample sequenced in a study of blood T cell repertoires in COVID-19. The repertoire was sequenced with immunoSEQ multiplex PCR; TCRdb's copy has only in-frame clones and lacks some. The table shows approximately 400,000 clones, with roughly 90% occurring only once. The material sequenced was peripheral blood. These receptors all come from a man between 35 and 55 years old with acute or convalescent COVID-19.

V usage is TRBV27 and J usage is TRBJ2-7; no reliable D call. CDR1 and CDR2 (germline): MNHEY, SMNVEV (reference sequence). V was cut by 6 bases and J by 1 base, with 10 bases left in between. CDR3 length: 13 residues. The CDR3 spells CASRSRESYEQYF. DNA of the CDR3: TGTGCCAGCAGAAGCCGCGAATCCTACGAGCAGTACTTC.

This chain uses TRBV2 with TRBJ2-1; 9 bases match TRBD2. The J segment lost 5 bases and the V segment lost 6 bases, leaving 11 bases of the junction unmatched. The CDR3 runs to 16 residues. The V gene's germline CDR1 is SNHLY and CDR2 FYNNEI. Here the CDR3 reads CASRDSGLARNNEQFF. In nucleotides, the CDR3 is TGTGCCAGCAGAGATTCCGGACTAGCGAGAAACAATGAGCAGTTCTTC.

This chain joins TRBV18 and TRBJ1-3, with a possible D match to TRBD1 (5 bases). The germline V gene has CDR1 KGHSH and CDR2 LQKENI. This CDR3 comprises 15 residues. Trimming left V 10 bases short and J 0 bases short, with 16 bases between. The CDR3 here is CATTMRGNSGNTIYF. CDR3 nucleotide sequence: TGTGCCACCACTATGCGGGGGAACTCTGGAAACACCATATATTTT.

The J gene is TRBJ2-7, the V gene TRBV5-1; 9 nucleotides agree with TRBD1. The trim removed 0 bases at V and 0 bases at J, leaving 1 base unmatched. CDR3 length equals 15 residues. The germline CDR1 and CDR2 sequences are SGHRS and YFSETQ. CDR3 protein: CASSLGDRVSYEQYF. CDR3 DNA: TGCGCCAGCAGCTTGGGGGACAGGGTCTCCTACGAGCAGTACTTC. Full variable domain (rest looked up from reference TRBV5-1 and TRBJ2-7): KAGVTQTPRYLIKTRGQQVTLSCSPISGHRSVSWYQQTPGQGLQFLFEYFSETQRNKGNFPGRFSGRQFSNSRSEMNVSTLELGDSALYLCASSLGDRVSYEQYFGPGTRLTVT.

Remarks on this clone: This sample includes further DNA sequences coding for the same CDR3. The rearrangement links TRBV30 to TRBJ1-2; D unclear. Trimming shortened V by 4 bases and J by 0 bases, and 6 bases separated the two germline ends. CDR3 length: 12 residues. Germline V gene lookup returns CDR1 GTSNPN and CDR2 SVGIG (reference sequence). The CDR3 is CAWNPANYGYTF. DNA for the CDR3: TGTGCCTGGAATCCGGCTAACTATGGCTACACCTTC.

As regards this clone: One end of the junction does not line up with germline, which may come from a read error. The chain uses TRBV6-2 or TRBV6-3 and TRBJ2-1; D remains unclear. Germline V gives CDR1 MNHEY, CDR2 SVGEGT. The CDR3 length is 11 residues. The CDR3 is CASSYYTEQFF. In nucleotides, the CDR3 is TGTGCCAGCAGTTATTACACTGAGCAGTTCTTC.

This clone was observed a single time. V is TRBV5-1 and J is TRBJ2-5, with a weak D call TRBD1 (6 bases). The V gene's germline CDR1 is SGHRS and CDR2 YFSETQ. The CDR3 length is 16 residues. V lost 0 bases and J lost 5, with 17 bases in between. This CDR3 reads CASSLVGRGGSETQYF. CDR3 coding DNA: TGCGCCAGCAGCTTGGTTGGCAGGGGTGGATCGGAGACCCAGTACTTC.

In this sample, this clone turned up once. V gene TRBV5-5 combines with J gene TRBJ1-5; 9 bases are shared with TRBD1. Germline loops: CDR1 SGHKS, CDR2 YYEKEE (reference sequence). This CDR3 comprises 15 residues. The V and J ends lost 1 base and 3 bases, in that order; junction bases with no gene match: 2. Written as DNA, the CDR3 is TGTGCCAGCAGCTTGACAGGGGGCCTCAATCAGCCCCAGCATTTT. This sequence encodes CASSLTGGLNQPQHF.

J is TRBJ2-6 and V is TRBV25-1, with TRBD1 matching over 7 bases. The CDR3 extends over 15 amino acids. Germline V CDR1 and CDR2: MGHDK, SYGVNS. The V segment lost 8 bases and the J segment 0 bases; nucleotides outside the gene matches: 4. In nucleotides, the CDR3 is TGTGCCAGCGGCCGGGACAGCTCTGGGGCCAACGTCCTGACTTTC. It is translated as CASGRDSSGANVLTF.

The CDR3 loop is CASSLALGGGYTF. In nucleotides, the CDR3 is TGTGCCAGCAGTTTAGCCTTGGGAGGTGGCTACACCTTC. This sequence joins TRBV28 and TRBJ1-2; D gene ambiguous. Trimming pared 2 bases from V and 7 bases from J, leaving 11 bases between. CDR1 is MDHEN and CDR2 is SYDVKM in the germline V gene. This CDR3 region has 13 residues.

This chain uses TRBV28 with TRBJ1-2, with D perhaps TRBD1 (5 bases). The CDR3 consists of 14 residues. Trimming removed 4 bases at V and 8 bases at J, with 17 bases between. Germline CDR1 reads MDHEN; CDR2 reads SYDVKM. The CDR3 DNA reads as TGTGCCAGCAGTTACCCAGCGGGACGGGGCGGCTACACCTTC. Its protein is CASSYPAGRGGYTF.

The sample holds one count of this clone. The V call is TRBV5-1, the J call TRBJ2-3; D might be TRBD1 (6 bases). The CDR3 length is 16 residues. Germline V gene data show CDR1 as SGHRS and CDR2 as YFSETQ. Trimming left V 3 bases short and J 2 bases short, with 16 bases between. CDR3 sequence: CASSSLGGADTDTQYF. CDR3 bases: TGCGCCAGCAGCTCCCTAGGGGGAGCGGACACAGATACGCAGTATTTT.

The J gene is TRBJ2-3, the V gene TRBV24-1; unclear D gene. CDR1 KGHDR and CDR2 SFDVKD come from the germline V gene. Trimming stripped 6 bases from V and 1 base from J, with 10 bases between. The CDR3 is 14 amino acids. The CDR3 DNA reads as TGTGCCACCAGTAGCCGTTCGGGCACAGATACGCAGTATTTT. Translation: CATSSRSGTDTQYF.

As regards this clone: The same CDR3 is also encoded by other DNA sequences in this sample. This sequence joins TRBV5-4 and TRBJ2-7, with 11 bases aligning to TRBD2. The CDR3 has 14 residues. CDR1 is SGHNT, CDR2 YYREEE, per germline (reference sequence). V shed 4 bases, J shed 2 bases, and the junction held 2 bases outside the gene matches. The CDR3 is CASSPGLAAYEQYF. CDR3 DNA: TGTGCCAGCAGCCCGGGACTAGCGGCCTACGAGCAGTACTTC.

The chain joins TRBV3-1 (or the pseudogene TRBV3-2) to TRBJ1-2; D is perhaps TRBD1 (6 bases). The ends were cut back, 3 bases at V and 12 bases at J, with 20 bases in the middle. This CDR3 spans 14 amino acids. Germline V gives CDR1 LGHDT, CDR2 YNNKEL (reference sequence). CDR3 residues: CASSHYTGTKANTF. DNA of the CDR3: TGTGCCAGCAGCCATTACACCGGGACAAAGGCCAACACCTTC.

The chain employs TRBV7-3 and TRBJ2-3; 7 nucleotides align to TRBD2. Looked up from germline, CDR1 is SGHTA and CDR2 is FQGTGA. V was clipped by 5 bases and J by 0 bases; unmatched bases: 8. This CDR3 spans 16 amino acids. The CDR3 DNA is TGTGCCAGCAGCGGGGGGGACTTCCCGAGCACAGATACGCAGTATTTT. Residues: CASSGGDFPSTDTQYF.

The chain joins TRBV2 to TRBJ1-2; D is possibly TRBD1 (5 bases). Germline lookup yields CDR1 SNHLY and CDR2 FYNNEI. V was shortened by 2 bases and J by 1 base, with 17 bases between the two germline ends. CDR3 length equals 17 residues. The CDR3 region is CASSESGGREVNYGYTF. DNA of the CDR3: TGTGCCAGCAGTGAATCGGGGGGTCGGGAGGTTAACTATGGCTACACCTTC. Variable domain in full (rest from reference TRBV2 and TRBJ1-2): EPEVTQTPSHQVTQMGQEVILRCVPISNHLYFYWYRQILGQKVEFLVSFYNNEISEKSEIFDDQFSVERPDGSNFTLKIRSTKLEDSAMYFCASSESGGREVNYGYTFGSGTRLTVV.

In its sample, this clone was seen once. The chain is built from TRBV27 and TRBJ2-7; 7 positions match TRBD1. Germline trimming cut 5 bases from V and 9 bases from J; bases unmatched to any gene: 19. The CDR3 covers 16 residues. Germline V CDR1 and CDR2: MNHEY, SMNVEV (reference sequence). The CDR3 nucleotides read TGTGCCAGCAGTCTCCAATCAGACAGGGTGGAATTCGGGCAGTACTTC. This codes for CASSLQSDRVEFGQYF.